The T cell receptor beta chain under discussion was sequenced for a study of identical twins. cDNA molecules carried unique molecular identifiers, and template switching added a universal primer site. TCRdb analysed the 5' RACE reads with MiXCR anew, one entry per CDR3 protein. Of 450,000 to 600,000 distinct CDR3 sequences in the sample, 20% to 25% are singletons; the top ten hold approximately 0.48%. Broader study findings: For cord blood, abundant beta clonotypes had fewer insertions, unlike memory repertoires, which showed none.

This clonotype was recorded at least ten times. Antigen: not known. The CDR3 loop spans 10 amino acids. V was clipped by 6 bases and J by 4 bases, with 4 bases between them. Per germline, CDR1 SQVTM and CDR2 ANQGSEA. The sample was also reused in another study, on yellow fever vaccine responses in identical twins.

The genes are TRBV29-1 and TRBJ2-1, with D uncertain. The source of this sequence is a woman between 18 and 29 years old in good health. The material sequenced was CD4+ T cells sorted from blood. CDR3 sequence reads: CSVTYNEQFF. The CDR3 nucleotides read TGCAGCGTAACTTACAATGAGCAGTTCTTC.